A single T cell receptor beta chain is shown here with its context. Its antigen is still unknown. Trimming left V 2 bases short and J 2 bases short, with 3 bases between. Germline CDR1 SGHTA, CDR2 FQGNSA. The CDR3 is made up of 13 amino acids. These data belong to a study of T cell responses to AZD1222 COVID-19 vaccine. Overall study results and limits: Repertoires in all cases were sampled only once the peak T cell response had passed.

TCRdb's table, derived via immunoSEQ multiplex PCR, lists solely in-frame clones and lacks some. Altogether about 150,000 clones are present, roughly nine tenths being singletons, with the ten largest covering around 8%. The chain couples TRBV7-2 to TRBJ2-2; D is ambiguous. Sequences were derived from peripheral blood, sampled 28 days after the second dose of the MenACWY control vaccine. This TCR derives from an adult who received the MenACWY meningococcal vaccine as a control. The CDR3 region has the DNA TGTGCCAGCAGCTTAATAAACACCGGGGAGCTGTTTTTT. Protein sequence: CASSLINTGELFF.